The T cell receptor beta chain described here comes from a study of blood T cell repertoires in COVID-19. At the level of the study: The United States, Italy and Spain supplied acute and convalescent COVID-19 samples. PBMCs, B-cell-depleted T cells, or T cells provided the cDNA or gDNA that made up the material.

As originally analysed: Reference gene primer amplification yielded estimated nucleated cell counts. This table comes from immunoSEQ multiplex PCR, and its TCRdb copy is limited to in-frame clones, with some not included. Clone size and the V and J calls come from that table; the DNA yielded D and trimming. The table lists more than 95,000 clones, 75% to 95% of them singletons. The CDR3 totals 13 residues. The germline CDR1 and CDR2 sequences are GTSNPN and SVGIG (reference sequence). The V end lost 8 bases, the J end lost 5 bases, and 18 bases lay between the germline ends. The rearrangement uses TRBV30 and TRBJ1-1, with a possible D match to TRBD1 (5 bases). Sequenced input: peripheral blood. The sequence was collected from a human donor in a cohort sampled during active COVID-19. CDR3 region: CARDGGVGTEAFF. The DNA of the CDR3 is TGTGCCCGGGACGGGGGGGTTGGTACTGAAGCTTTCTTT.